The 6 T cell receptor beta chains below were found in one sample sequenced in a study of neurological immune-mediated disorders. Each CDR3 protein gets one entry after TCRdb re-called the 5' RACE reads with MiXCR. The table records 20,000 to 25,000 distinct CDR3 sequences, about 6% of them present only once. Sequencing was carried out using CD8+ T cells from blood. The receptors were sampled from a man aged 18 to 35 in good health.

Many counts were recorded for this clonotype. This rearrangement joins TRBV3-1 to TRBJ2-2; TRBD2 agrees at 9 bases. The CDR3 contains 15 residues. Germline V lookup: CDR1 LGHDT, CDR2 YNNKEL (reference sequence). Trimming cost V 5 bases and J 4 bases; bases outside gene matches: 5. CDR3 nucleotides: TGTGCCAGCAGCAAAAGGACTAGCGCCACCGGGGAGCTGTTTTTT. Encoded protein: CASSKRTSATGELFF.

Ten or more counts support this clonotype. The V call is TRBV13, the J call TRBJ1-6; tentative D call: TRBD1 (5 bases). From germline, CDR1 is PRHDT and CDR2 FYEKMQ (reference sequence). The CDR3 covers 15 residues. V was clipped by 5 bases and J by 7 bases, with 15 bases between them. The CDR3 DNA sequence: TGTGCCAGCAGCCCAGTAAGGGGCCTAAATTCACCCCTCCACTTT. It specifies CASSPVRGLNSPLHF.

In its sample, this clonotype was seen many times. This chain joins TRBV4-3 and TRBJ2-3; D is perhaps TRBD1 or TRBD2 (6 bases each). This CDR3 contains 18 residues. Per the germline V gene, CDR1 is LGHNA and CDR2 is YSLEER. V dropped 0 bases and J dropped 7 bases, with 23 bases sitting between them. CDR3 bases: TGCGCCAGCAGCCAAGATAGGGTGGGGGGCCTAGCCCCTCATACGCAGTATTTT. Translating gives CASSQDRVGGLAPHTQYF.

In this sample, this clonotype turned up many times. The chain is built from TRBV5-1 and TRBJ2-3, with TRBD2 as a possible D gene (5 bases). Trimming took off 1 base at V and 3 bases at J, with 15 bases between the two ends. The CDR3 runs to 16 residues. The germline V gene encodes CDR1 SGHRS and CDR2 YFSETQ. DNA for the CDR3: TGCGCCAGCAGCTTGTTAGGCGGGCTCGGTACAGATACGCAGTATTTT. Protein: CASSLLGGLGTDTQYF.

V usage is TRBV7-8 and J usage is TRBJ1-5; 7 nucleotides match TRBD1. The CDR3 runs 14 residues. Germline CDR1 is SGHVS and CDR2 is FQNEAQ. J was trimmed by 4 bases and V by 3 bases; bases with no gene match: 3. CDR3 loop: CASSFSTGNQPQHF. CDR3 nucleotide sequence: TGTGCCAGCAGCTTTTCGACAGGGAATCAGCCCCAGCATTTT.

This clonotype was recorded many times. The junction departs from the called germline gene at one end, perhaps through a read error. The chain is built from TRBV20-1 and TRBJ2-7; no reliable D call. There are 15 residues in the CDR3. Germline V gene data show CDR1 as DFQATT and CDR2 as SNEGSKA (reference sequence). The chain's CDR3 is CSARVLDQDSNEQYF. DNA of the CDR3: TGCAGTGCTAGAGTACTTGACCAAGACTCCAACGAGCAGTACTTC.